The clone carrying this T cell receptor beta chain was seen at least ten times. The antigen is undetermined. TCRdb fed the 5' RACE reads into MiXCR, producing one record per CDR3 protein. In the table there are approximately 150,000 distinct CDR3 sequences, around 3.6% of which are singletons. This specimen belongs to a study of identical twins. Regarding the study as a whole: Invariant MAIT and iNKT cells may have partly biased zero-insertion analyses. Cord blood beta clonotypes present at high abundance carried fewer insertions; no such pattern appeared in memory repertoires.

The CDR3 totals 15 residues. Germline lookup yields CDR1 MGHRA and CDR2 YSYEKL. Trimming pared 0 bases from V and 2 bases from J, leaving 10 bases between. The sample taken for sequencing was memory T cells sorted from blood. The sequence derives from a man younger than 30 in good health. The chain recombines TRBV4-1 with TRBJ1-2; D unresolved. The CDR3 DNA follows: TGCGCCAGCAGCCAAGATGTCTCACAGAACTATGGCTACACCTTC. The encoded protein is CASSQDVSQNYGYTF.